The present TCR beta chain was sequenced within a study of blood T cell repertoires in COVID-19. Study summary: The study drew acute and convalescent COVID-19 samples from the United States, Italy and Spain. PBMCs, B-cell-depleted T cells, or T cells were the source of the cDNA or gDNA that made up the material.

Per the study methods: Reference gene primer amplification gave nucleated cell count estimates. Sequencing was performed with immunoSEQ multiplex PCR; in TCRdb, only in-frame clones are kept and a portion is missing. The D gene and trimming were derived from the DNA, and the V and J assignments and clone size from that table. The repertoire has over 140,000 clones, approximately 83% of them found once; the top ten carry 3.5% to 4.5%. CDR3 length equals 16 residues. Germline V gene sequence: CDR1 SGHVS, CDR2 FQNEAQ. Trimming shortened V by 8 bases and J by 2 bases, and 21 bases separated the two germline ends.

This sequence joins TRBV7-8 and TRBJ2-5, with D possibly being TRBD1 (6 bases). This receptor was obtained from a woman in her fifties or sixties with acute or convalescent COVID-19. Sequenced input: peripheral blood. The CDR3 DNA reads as TGTGCCAGCGCCCACAGGGTGGGACGGGGACAAGAGACCCAGTACTTC. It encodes CASAHRVGRGQETQYF.